This T cell receptor (beta chain) was obtained from a study of response to subunit inactivated influenza vaccine (dated by TCRdb to between 2017 and 2018). For context, the study as a whole: Deep quantitative T cell receptor repertoire profiling was used in the study to track responses to a trivalent subunit inactivated influenza vaccine. Here is what the overall study found, with its caveats: According to the authors, only a limited number of new T cells may be recruited by each seasonal influenza vaccination.

Preparation of the library involved RT-PCR. The instrument was an Illumina HiSeq 2500. TCRdb took the public reads, trimmed them with fastp at Q25, ran MiXCR for clone calling and kept in-frame beta chains. Records with the same CDR3 protein are collapsed into one entry carrying the most frequent genes and DNA. This sample holds roughly 500,000 distinct CDR3 sequences; under 30% were observed only once. The top ten clones comprise 2.5% to 3% of the sample. The CDR3, cysteine through phenylalanine, is 14 amino acids long. Solely the CDR3 DNA is kept, with 42 bases framed from the first base. V trim: 1 base; J trim: 6 bases; unmatched bases: 3. CDR1 and CDR2 are drawn from the germline V gene: SGHVS, FQNEAQ. Points on this clonotype: Its antigen specificity is not known. Base qualities are not provided; no much larger clone lies one nucleotide away.

The same data also went into a second study, on T cells expressing NK-cell markers. The second study also describes: The TCR beta cDNA libraries were made using 5'RACE template switching, a step that added both a universal primer site and unique molecular identifiers. TCR beta-chain repertoires were profiled in sorted CD3+CD56+NKG2C+, CD3+CD56+NKG2C- and CD3+CD56-NKG2C+ T-cell subsets from seven or eight donors. Among the eight sequenced donors, only one was HCMV-seronegative, while the other seven were HCMV-seropositive. To restrict sorting to alphabetaTCR-expressing T cells, an anti-gammadeltaTCR antibody was added in several experiments. For roughly six donors, the dominant CD3+CD56+NKG2C+ clonotypes were among the top 10 CD8+ clonotypes and accounted for about 1.0-7.0% of CD8+ T cells. Those dominant clonotypes were again the most abundant among CD3+CD56-NKG2C+ cells in several donors, at about 25-60.1%. It remained unclear whether the expanded NKG2C-expressing T cell clones were specific for HCMV antigens. The study sequenced eight donors, all healthy volunteers chosen at random: three men and five women. HCMV-specific IgG was detected in serum with a commercial ELISA kit to determine HCMV serostatus. Ficoll density gradient centrifugation was used to isolate peripheral blood mononuclear cells from blood. Magnetic immunoseparation with Miltenyi isolation kits was used to isolate CD4+ and CD8+ T cells from PBMC. Priming for cDNA synthesis came from the TCR beta constant segment, and two successive PCR amplification steps followed. The libraries were sequenced on Illumina HiSeq 2000/2500, MiSeq or NextSeq, producing 2 x 150 bp reads. Reads were demultiplexed and grouped by UMI with MIGEC, and clonotypes were assembled and quantified with MiTCR. To exclude erroneous sequences, any TCR cDNA sequence not supported by at least two reads was discarded. The tcR package was used for downstream repertoire analysis, with clonotypes matched between fractions based on CDR3 nucleotide sequence plus V segment. VDJmatch was used to annotate antigen specificity against VDJdb, with one amino acid substitution in CDR3 permitted.

Sample: CD4+ T cells sorted from PBMCs, taken less than 13 days after vaccination. The sequence derives from a man between 50 and 59 years old who received an inactivated influenza vaccine. Donor details come from another sample of the same person, matched by shared clones. The V gene is TRBV7-8 and the J gene is TRBJ2-1; 7 of the junction bases match TRBD2. CDR3 loop: CASSLGTRGNEQFF. The base sequence is TGTGCCAGCAGCTTAGGGACTAGAGGCAATGAGCAGTTCTTC.